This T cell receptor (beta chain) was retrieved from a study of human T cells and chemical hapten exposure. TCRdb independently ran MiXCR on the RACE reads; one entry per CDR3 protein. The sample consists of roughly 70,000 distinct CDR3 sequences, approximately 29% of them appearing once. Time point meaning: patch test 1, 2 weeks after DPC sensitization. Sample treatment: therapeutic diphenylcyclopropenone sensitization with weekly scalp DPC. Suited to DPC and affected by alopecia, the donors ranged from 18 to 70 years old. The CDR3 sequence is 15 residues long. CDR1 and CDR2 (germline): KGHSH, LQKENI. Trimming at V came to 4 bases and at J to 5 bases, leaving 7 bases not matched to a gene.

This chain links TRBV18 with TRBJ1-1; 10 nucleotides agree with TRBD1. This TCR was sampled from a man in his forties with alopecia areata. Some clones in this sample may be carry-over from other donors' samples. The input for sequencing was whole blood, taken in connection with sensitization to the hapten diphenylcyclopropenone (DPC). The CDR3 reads CASSLLGTGETEAFF. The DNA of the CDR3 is TGTGCCAGCTCACTACTCGGGACAGGGGAAACTGAAGCTTTCTTT.